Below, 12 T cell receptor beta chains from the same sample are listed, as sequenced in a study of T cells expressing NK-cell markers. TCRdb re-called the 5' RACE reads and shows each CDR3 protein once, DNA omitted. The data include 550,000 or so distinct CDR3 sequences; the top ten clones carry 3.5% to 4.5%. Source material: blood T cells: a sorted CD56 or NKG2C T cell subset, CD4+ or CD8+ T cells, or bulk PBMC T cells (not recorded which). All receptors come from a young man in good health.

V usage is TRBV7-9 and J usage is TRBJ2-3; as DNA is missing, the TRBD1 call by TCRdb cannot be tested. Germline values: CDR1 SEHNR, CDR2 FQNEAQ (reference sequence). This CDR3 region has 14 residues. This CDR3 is CASSHPGQGDTQYF.

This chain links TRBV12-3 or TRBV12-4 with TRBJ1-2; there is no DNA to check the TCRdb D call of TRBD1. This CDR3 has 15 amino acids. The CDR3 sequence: CASSKQGAGGYGYTF.

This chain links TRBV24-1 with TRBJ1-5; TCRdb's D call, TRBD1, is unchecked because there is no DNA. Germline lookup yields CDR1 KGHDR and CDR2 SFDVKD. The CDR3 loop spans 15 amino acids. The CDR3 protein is CATSEGQGNFQPQHF.

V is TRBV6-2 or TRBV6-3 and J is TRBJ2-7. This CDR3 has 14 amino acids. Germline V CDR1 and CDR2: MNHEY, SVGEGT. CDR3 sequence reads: CASSRLTHSYEQYF.

Here the CDR3 reads CASSGPPRDEQYF. The chain recombines TRBV5-6 with TRBJ2-7; without DNA, the TCRdb call of TRBD1 cannot be checked. Per germline, CDR1 SGHDT and CDR2 YYEEEE. CDR3 length: 13 residues.

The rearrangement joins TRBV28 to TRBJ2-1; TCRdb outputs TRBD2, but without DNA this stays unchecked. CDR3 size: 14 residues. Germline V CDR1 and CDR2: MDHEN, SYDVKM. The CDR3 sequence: CASETGGPFNEQFF. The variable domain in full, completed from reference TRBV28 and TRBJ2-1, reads DVKVTQSSRYLVKRTGEKVFLECVQDMDHENMFWYRQDPGLGLRLIYFSYDVKMKEKGDIPEGYSVSREKKERFSLILESASTNQTSMYLCASETGGPFNEQFFGPGTRLTVL.

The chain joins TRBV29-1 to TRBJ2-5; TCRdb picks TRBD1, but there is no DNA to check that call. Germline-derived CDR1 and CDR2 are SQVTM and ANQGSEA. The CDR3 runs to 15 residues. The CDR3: CSVEWLTGLTETQYF.

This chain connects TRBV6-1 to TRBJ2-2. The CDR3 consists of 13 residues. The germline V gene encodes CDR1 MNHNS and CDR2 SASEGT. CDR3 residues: CASSRDVTGELFF.

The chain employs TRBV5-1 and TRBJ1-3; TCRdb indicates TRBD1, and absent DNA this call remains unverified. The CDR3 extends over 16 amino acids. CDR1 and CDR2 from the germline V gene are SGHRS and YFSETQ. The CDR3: CASRPLGTRSGNTIYF.

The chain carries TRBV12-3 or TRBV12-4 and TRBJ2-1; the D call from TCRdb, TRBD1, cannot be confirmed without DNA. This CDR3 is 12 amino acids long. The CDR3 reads CASNRANNEQFF.

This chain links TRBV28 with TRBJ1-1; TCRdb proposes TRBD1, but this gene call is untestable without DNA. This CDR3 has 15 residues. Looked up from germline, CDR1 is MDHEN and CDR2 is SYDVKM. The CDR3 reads CASKVPGQGFNEAFF.

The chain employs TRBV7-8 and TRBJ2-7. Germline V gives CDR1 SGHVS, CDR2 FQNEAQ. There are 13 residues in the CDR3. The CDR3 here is CASSPGRTYEQYF.